The 28 T cell receptor beta chains below were found in one sample sequenced in a study of shared clonotypes between healthy human individuals. Repertoires were generated with immunoSEQ multiplex PCR, while TCRdb's copy carries only in-frame clones and drops some. The sample holds about 2.4 million clones, 90% to 95% seen once. Input material: naive CD4+ T cells from PBMCs. The subset is: CD45RA+ positively selected. The receptors shown here come from a man younger than 35 in good health. Some clones in this sample may be carry-over from other donors' samples.

V is TRBV5-4 and J is TRBJ1-4; possible D gene TRBD1, 6 bases. The V end was cut by 0 bases, the J end by 8 bases, with 11 bases between. Germline V CDR1 and CDR2: SGHNT, YYREEE (reference sequence). The CDR3 spans 14 residues. The CDR3 sequence: CASSLAGVAEKLFF. The CDR3 DNA reads TGTGCCAGCAGCTTGGCAGGGGTGGCGGAAAAACTGTTTTTT.

The chain has TRBV5-1 and TRBJ1-4; D not resolved. The germline V and J ends were trimmed by 0 bases and 4 bases, with 4 bases remaining between them. There are 13 residues in the CDR3. Germline CDR1 reads SGHRS; CDR2 reads YFSETQ. The CDR3 region has the DNA TGCGCCAGCAGCTTGGGTTATAATGAAAAACTGTTTTTT. Translation gives CASSLGYNEKLFF.

The rearrangement links TRBV6-6 to TRBJ2-2; 9 bases are shared with TRBD2. The CDR3 runs 15 residues. Germline CDR1 is MNHNY and CDR2 is SVGAGI (reference sequence). Unmatched junction bases numbered 3, after V lost 2 bases and J lost 5 bases. CDR3 sequence: CASSYGTSFTGELFF. CDR3 nucleotides: TGTGCCAGCAGTTACGGGACTAGCTTTACCGGGGAGCTGTTTTTT.

This sequence joins TRBV6-1 and TRBJ2-1, with 7 bases lining up with TRBD1. The CDR3 consists of 15 residues. Germline-derived CDR1 and CDR2 are MNHNS and SASEGT. Unmatched junction bases numbered 9, after V lost 8 bases and J lost 2 bases. CDR3 protein: CASCNRGQTYNEQFF. The CDR3 DNA reads as TGTGCCAGCTGTAACAGGGGCCAAACCTACAATGAGCAGTTCTTC.

Turning to this clone: Other nucleotide sequences from this sample produce the same CDR3. This chain connects TRBV9 to TRBJ1-4, with TRBD1 as a possible D gene (5 bases). CDR3 size: 15 residues. The germline CDR1 and CDR2 sequences are SGDLS and YYNGEE. V dropped 4 bases and J dropped 3 bases, with 13 bases sitting between them. CDR3 DNA: TGTGCCAGCAGCCCAAGGGGAGCGGCTAATGAAAAACTGTTTTTT. It is translated as CASSPRGAANEKLFF.

V and J are TRBV6-1 and TRBJ1-1; D uncertain. V lost 1 base to trimming and J lost 3 bases, with 12 bases between them. Germline CDR1 and CDR2: MNHNS and SASEGT. This CDR3 is 15 amino acids long. The CDR3 DNA follows: TGTGCCAGCAGTGAAGTAGGAGGGATGGACACTGAAGCTTTCTTT. Protein: CASSEVGGMDTEAFF.

J is TRBJ1-2 and V is TRBV27, with 9 nucleotides matching TRBD1. Germline lookup yields CDR1 MNHEY and CDR2 SMNVEV (reference sequence). V shed 2 bases, J shed 0 bases, and the junction held 7 bases outside the gene matches. This CDR3 is 17 amino acids long. This CDR3 reads CASSLRSGTGPNYGYTF. CDR3 bases: TGTGCCAGCAGTTTACGGTCAGGGACAGGGCCTAACTATGGCTACACCTTC.

In nucleotides, the CDR3 is TGTGCCAGCAGCCTCGTTAGCAAGGAGACCCAGTACTTC. As protein: CASSLVSKETQYF. The chain employs TRBV28 and TRBJ2-5, with D unclear. V shed 6 bases and J shed 5 bases, with 13 bases lying between them. CDR3 length equals 13 residues. Germline-derived CDR1 and CDR2 are MDHEN and SYDVKM.

The chain combines TRBV5-1 with TRBJ2-3; D gene ambiguous. V was shortened by 5 bases and J by 0 bases, with 7 bases between the two germline ends. Per the germline V gene, CDR1 is SGHRS and CDR2 is YFSETQ. The length of the CDR3 is 13 residues. The CDR3 loop reads CASRFPSTDTQYF. The CDR3 nucleotides read TGCGCCAGCAGGTTTCCCAGCACAGATACGCAGTATTTT.

In this sample, this clone turned up once. J is TRBJ1-3 and V is TRBV18, with D maybe TRBD1 (5 bases). The CDR3 contains 14 residues. Trimming removed 5 bases at V and 0 bases at J, with 8 bases between. In germline, CDR1 is KGHSH, CDR2 LQKENI. The CDR3 region is CASSSGISGNTIYF. The DNA of the CDR3 is TGTGCCAGCTCATCAGGGATCTCTGGAAACACCATATATTTT.

The rearrangement joins TRBV28 to TRBJ2-3; D gene ambiguous. CDR3 size: 18 residues. V was pared by 1 base and J by 0 bases, with 17 bases between. CDR1 is MDHEN, CDR2 SYDVKM, per germline. For the CDR3, the DNA is TGTGCCAGCAGTTTATTGGATGTTCCATCTACAAGCACAGATACGCAGTATTTT. It yields the protein CASSLLDVPSTSTDTQYF.

The chain is built from TRBV2 and TRBJ2-1; the D gene is possibly TRBD1 (5 bases). The V gene lost 6 bases and the J gene lost 8 bases, with 11 bases spanning the gap. Germline V lookup: CDR1 SNHLY, CDR2 FYNNEI. CDR3 size: 12 residues. The CDR3 loop reads CASRGLSDEQFF. DNA of the CDR3: TGTGCCAGCAGGGGGCTAAGTGATGAGCAGTTCTTC.

The genes are TRBV11-2 and TRBJ2-7; 7 bases align to TRBD2. Germline V lookup: CDR1 SGHAT, CDR2 FQNNGV. V was clipped by 1 base and J by 6 bases; unmatched bases: 15. CDR3 length: 17 residues. The CDR3 DNA reads as TGTGCCAGCAGCTTAGTCCTTTTACACGGGGGGTTGGGCGAGCAGTACTTC. The encoded protein is CASSLVLLHGGLGEQYF.

The chain recombines TRBV5-8 with TRBJ1-1; 10 bases match TRBD1. In germline, CDR1 is SGHTS, CDR2 YDEGEE. This CDR3 spans 15 amino acids. V shed 4 bases and J 1 base; nucleotides not matched to a gene: 4. The CDR3 protein is CASSARDRGNTEAFF. The CDR3 DNA reads TGTGCCAGCAGCGCTAGGGACAGGGGGAACACTGAAGCTTTCTTT.

The genes are TRBV4-2 and TRBJ1-2; possibly TRBD1 for D (5 bases). The germline V gene encodes CDR1 LGHNA and CDR2 YNFKEQ. V shed 5 bases and J shed 8 bases, with 12 bases lying between them. This CDR3 comprises 12 residues. The CDR3 nucleotides are TGTGCCAGCAGCTACGGGCGGGGGGGCTACACCTTC. It yields the protein CASSYGRGGYTF.

The chain links TRBV5-1 to TRBJ1-1; D ambiguous. Looked up from germline, CDR1 is SGHRS and CDR2 is YFSETQ. Trimming removed 1 base from V and 1 base from J, with 8 bases in between. CDR3 length: 14 residues. As DNA, the CDR3 is TGCGCCAGCAGCTTGCCAGGCTCGAACACTGAAGCTTTCTTT. Amino acid sequence: CASSLPGSNTEAFF.

This rearrangement joins TRBV5-8 to TRBJ2-7; TRBD2 might be the D (5 bases). The length of the CDR3 is 18 residues. V shed 2 bases and J shed 3 bases, with 24 bases lying between them. CDR1 and CDR2 (germline): SGHTS, YDEGEE. Written as DNA, the CDR3 is TGTGCCAGCAGCTTCAACCCGGGCTATCGGACTGCCGGCTACGAGCAGTACTTC. As protein: CASSFNPGYRTAGYEQYF.

J is TRBJ2-4 and V is TRBV4-1; 7 nucleotides line up with TRBD1. Germline assignment: CDR1 MGHRA and CDR2 YSYEKL. The CDR3 has 17 amino acids. After removal of 3 bases from V and 0 bases from J, the junction contained 8 bases not matched to a gene. This chain's CDR3 is CASSHPGQEIAKNIQYF. The CDR3 bases are TGCGCCAGCAGCCATCCCGGACAGGAAATAGCCAAAAACATTCAGTACTTC.

The chain carries TRBV19 and TRBJ2-1; D unclear. The CDR3 runs to 14 residues. V was clipped by 5 bases and J by 9 bases, with 17 bases between them. Germline lookup yields CDR1 LNHDA and CDR2 SQIVND (reference sequence). The CDR3 reads CASSRPGRTVEQFF. The CDR3 nucleotides are TGTGCCAGTAGTCGCCCCGGACGTACCGTTGAGCAGTTCTTC.

This clone was detected only once. The chain employs TRBV5-1 and TRBJ2-5; 9 bases map to TRBD1. The CDR3 has 17 residues. Germline V gene sequence: CDR1 SGHRS, CDR2 YFSETQ. V was clipped by 1 base and J by 3 bases; unmatched bases: 10. The CDR3 sequence: CASSLQTGTGREETQYF. CDR3 bases: TGCGCCAGCAGCTTGCAGACTGGGACAGGGAGGGAAGAGACCCAGTACTTC. Full variable domain (outside the CDR3, taken from reference TRBV5-1 and TRBJ2-5): KAGVTQTPRYLIKTRGQQVTLSCSPISGHRSVSWYQQTPGQGLQFLFEYFSETQRNKGNFPGRFSGRQFSNSRSEMNVSTLELGDSALYLCASSLQTGTGREETQYFGPGTRLLVL.

The chain employs TRBV28 and TRBJ1-2; D remains unclear. Germline V lookup: CDR1 MDHEN, CDR2 SYDVKM. Trimming pared 7 bases from V and 1 base from J, leaving 13 bases between. The CDR3 runs 14 residues. The CDR3 is CASTLDRYNYGYTF. CDR3 bases: TGTGCCAGCACATTGGACCGGTATAACTATGGCTACACCTTC.

The chain is built from TRBV28 and TRBJ2-1; 7 bases fit TRBD1. The germline CDR1 and CDR2 sequences are MDHEN and SYDVKM. The CDR3 is made up of 20 amino acids. V dropped 0 bases and J dropped 0; count of bases not matched to a gene: 14. The CDR3 region is CASSLWGDSRLLSSYNEQFF. CDR3 bases: TGTGCCAGCAGTTTATGGGGGGACAGCAGGCTTCTGAGCTCCTACAATGAGCAGTTCTTC.

The V call is TRBV7-2, the J call TRBJ2-3, with 8 bases matching TRBD1. V trimming: 5 bases; J trimming: 2 bases; junction bases outside the gene matches: 9. This CDR3 has 16 residues. CDR1 is SGHTA, CDR2 FQGNSA, per germline. The CDR3 coding sequence is TGTGCCAGCAGCCCCAGGACAGGGCTCAACACAGATACGCAGTATTTT. It specifies CASSPRTGLNTDTQYF.

The chain recombines TRBV6-5 with TRBJ1-1; D remains unclear. Trimming took 0 bases from V and 1 from J, leaving 9 bases between them. The CDR3 is 15 amino acids. CDR1 MNHEY and CDR2 SVGAGI come from the germline V gene. The CDR3 DNA follows: TGTGCCAGCAGTTACTCACCGGTGGAGAACACTGAAGCTTTCTTT. This gives the protein CASSYSPVENTEAFF.

The chain is built from TRBV30 and TRBJ1-5; D uncertain. The CDR3 is 16 residues long. Trimming pared 2 bases from V and 1 base from J, leaving 15 bases between. Per germline, CDR1 GTSNPN and CDR2 SVGIG (reference sequence). In DNA form, the CDR3 reads TGTGCCTGGAGTTTACAGCCGGCTTACAGCAATCAGCCCCAGCATTTT. This gives the protein CAWSLQPAYSNQPQHF.

This clone has a single count. Additional DNA sequences in this sample encode the identical CDR3. The chain combines TRBV5-1 with TRBJ2-2; D possibly corresponds to TRBD2 (6 bases). Germline V gene lookup returns CDR1 SGHRS and CDR2 YFSETQ. The CDR3 consists of 14 residues. The V end lost 4 bases, the J end lost 6 bases, and 13 bases lay between the germline ends. The CDR3 region is CASSPWGEAGELFF. CDR3 bases: TGCGCCAGCAGCCCGTGGGGGGAGGCCGGGGAGCTGTTTTTT.

The CDR3, as DNA: TGCGCCAGCAGCTTGTATCCGGGGGAGAATATTGAAAAACTGTTTTTT. Translation: CASSLYPGENIEKLFF. J is TRBJ1-4 and V is TRBV5-1, with D possibly being TRBD1 (5 bases). Trimming shortened V by 1 base and J by 7 bases, and 17 bases separated the two germline ends. This CDR3 spans 16 amino acids. From germline, CDR1 is SGHRS and CDR2 YFSETQ.

The chain combines TRBV7-2 with TRBJ2-7; D possibly corresponds to TRBD2 (5 bases). Germline CDR1 and CDR2: SGHTA and FQGNSA. The CDR3 is made up of 13 amino acids. V was trimmed by 6 bases and J by 4 bases, leaving 13 bases between them. The CDR3 region has the DNA TGTGCCAGCAGTCCTACTAGAGGGTACGAGCAGTACTTC. It codes for CASSPTRGYEQYF.